The next 20 T cell receptor beta chains were all read from a single sample in a study of blood T cell repertoires in COVID-19. The table came from immunoSEQ multiplex PCR; TCRdb's copy has only in-frame clones and leaves some out. The table records approximately 94,000 clones, over 75% of them present only once. Sample: peripheral blood. These receptors all come from a man aged 30 to 39 in a cohort sampled during active COVID-19.

The J gene is TRBJ2-7, the V gene TRBV10-3, with 7 bases lining up with TRBD2. CDR3 size: 14 residues. Looked up from germline, CDR1 is ENHRY and CDR2 is SYGVKD. V gave up 2 bases and J gave up 9 bases; unmatched junction bases: 10. CDR3 region: CAISEQGGEGTQYF. The CDR3 DNA is TGTGCCATCAGTGAGCAGGGAGGGGAGGGAACGCAGTACTTC.

The chain has TRBV30 and TRBJ1-3; 9 bases align to TRBD1. V was pared by 3 bases and J by 0 bases, with 12 bases of the junction left unmatched. The CDR3 loop spans 18 amino acids. CDR1 and CDR2 (germline): GTSNPN, SVGIG (reference sequence). The CDR3 DNA reads as TGTGCCTGGAGAAGGGACAGGGTATCACGATCCTCTGGAAACACCATATATTTT. It codes for CAWRRDRVSRSSGNTIYF.

The chain combines TRBV11-1 with TRBJ2-7, with 9 bases aligning to TRBD1. Germline V gives CDR1 SGHAT, CDR2 FQDESV (reference sequence). The CDR3 length is 16 residues. Trimming took 5 bases from V and 0 from J; bases not matched to a gene: 8. In nucleotides, the CDR3 is TGTGCCAGCAGCGACCCGGGACAGGGCCGCTCCTACGAGCAGTACTTC. Residues: CASSDPGQGRSYEQYF.

The rearrangement joins TRBV27 to TRBJ1-2; D remains ambiguous. The CDR3 has 14 residues. CDR1 and CDR2 from the germline V gene are MNHEY and SMNVEV (reference sequence). V gave up 1 base and J gave up 2 bases, with 8 bases separating them. The CDR3 loop is CASSLWSGNYGYTF. CDR3 nucleotides: TGTGCCAGCAGTTTATGGAGCGGGAACTATGGCTACACCTTC.

Only a few counts were recorded for this clone. The rearrangement joins TRBV19 to TRBJ2-2; 11 bases agree with TRBD1. Trimming took 6 bases from V and 6 from J; bases not matched to a gene: 9. The CDR3 consists of 16 residues. Germline V gene sequence: CDR1 LNHDA, CDR2 SQIVND (reference sequence). CDR3 region: CASSQGQGAGPGELFF. The DNA of the CDR3 is TGTGCCAGTAGCCAAGGACAGGGGGCAGGCCCCGGGGAGCTGTTTTTT.

The chain recombines TRBV12-3 or TRBV12-4 with TRBJ2-1; tentative D call: TRBD2 (5 bases). Between the trimmed V and J ends, which lost 3 bases and 8 bases, there was a span of 11 bases. This CDR3 contains 13 residues. The CDR3 region is CASSLTGVDEQFF. The CDR3 bases are TGTGCCAGCAGTTTGACCGGGGTTGATGAGCAGTTCTTC.

V and J are TRBV7-9 and TRBJ2-5; 10 bases map to TRBD1. The CDR3 has 15 residues. Germline loops: CDR1 SEHNR, CDR2 FQNEAQ (reference sequence). J lost 2 bases, V lost 1 base, and 1 base had no gene match. The DNA of the CDR3 is TGTGCCAGCAGCTTAGGGGACAGGGGACAAGAGACCCAGTACTTC. It yields the protein CASSLGDRGQETQYF.

The chain uses TRBV4-1 and TRBJ2-7, with 8 bases that match TRBD1. Germline loops: CDR1 MGHRA, CDR2 YSYEKL. V trimming: 5 bases; J trimming: 2 bases; junction bases outside the gene matches: 8. CDR3 length equals 15 residues. The CDR3 DNA reads TGCGCCAGCAGCTCAAGACAGGGGTTCCCCTACGAGCAGTACTTC. Protein: CASSSRQGFPYEQYF.

A single count supports this clone. V gene TRBV29-1 combines with J gene TRBJ1-2; D is undetermined. Germline-derived CDR1 and CDR2 are SQVTM and ANQGSEA. The V end was cut by 7 bases, the J end by 5 bases, with 14 bases between. The CDR3 loop spans 12 amino acids. Here the CDR3 reads CSAREEHYGYTF. The CDR3 DNA reads TGCAGCGCCCGGGAAGAACATTATGGCTACACCTTC.

This chain joins TRBV18 and TRBJ2-6, with D possibly matching TRBD1 (6 bases). Germline lookup yields CDR1 KGHSH and CDR2 LQKENI. Deletions cut 2 bases from V and 2 bases from J, with 13 bases between. This CDR3 is 17 amino acids long. CDR3 nucleotide sequence: TGTGCCAGCTCACCATCGCAGGGGAGCCCTGGGGCCAACGTCCTGACTTTC. Encoded protein: CASSPSQGSPGANVLTF. Looking up the rest from reference TRBV18 and TRBJ2-6 gives the full variable domain: NAGVMQNPRHLVRRRGQEARLRCSPMKGHSHVYWYRQLPEEGLKFMVYLQKENIIDESGMPKERFSAEFPKEGPSILRIQQVVRGDSAAYFCASSPSQGSPGANVLTFGAGSRLTVL.

The J gene is TRBJ1-1, the V gene TRBV7-2; D is unclear. This CDR3 has 13 amino acids. Germline V CDR1 and CDR2: SGHTA, FQGNSA. Trimming cost V 2 bases and J 5 bases, with 9 bases left between them. The CDR3 loop reads CASSLMPGTEAFF. CDR3 sequence (DNA): TGTGCCAGCAGCTTAATGCCGGGGACTGAAGCTTTCTTT.

The chain joins TRBV4-1 to TRBJ2-3; no definite D call. Germline values: CDR1 MGHRA, CDR2 YSYEKL. V lost 2 bases and J lost 3, with 12 bases in between. This CDR3 has 15 amino acids. CDR3 coding DNA: TGCGCCAGCAGCCAAACTCTCTACTTAACAGATACGCAGTATTTT. Translation gives CASSQTLYLTDTQYF.

The chain combines TRBV19 with TRBJ1-5; 10 bases align to TRBD1. V gave up 4 bases and J gave up 0 bases; unmatched junction bases: 9. Looked up from germline, CDR1 is LNHDA and CDR2 is SQIVND (reference sequence). This CDR3 region has 18 residues. The CDR3 bases are TGTGCCAGTAGTAAGGACAGGGGGTCCCTCTCTAGCAATCAGCCCCAGCATTTT. Translating gives CASSKDRGSLSSNQPQHF.

The rearrangement uses TRBV7-8 and TRBJ1-6; 8 bases line up with TRBD1. Germline CDR1 is SGHVS and CDR2 is FQNEAQ. The CDR3 contains 16 residues. J lost 4 bases, V lost 5 bases, and 7 bases had no gene match. This CDR3 is CASSLDRGPYNSPLHF. Written as DNA, the CDR3 is TGTGCCAGCAGCCTCGACAGGGGCCCATATAATTCACCCCTCCACTTT.

CDR3 loop: CASQGQGHNNEQFF. The CDR3 coding sequence is TGTGCCAGCCAGGGGCAGGGGCATAACAATGAGCAGTTCTTC. V is TRBV2 and J is TRBJ2-1; D may be TRBD1 (6 bases). Germline V gene lookup returns CDR1 SNHLY and CDR2 FYNNEI. The CDR3 runs 14 residues. V was cut by 8 bases and J by 5 bases, with 16 bases left in between.

V and J are TRBV6-5 and TRBJ1-4; TRBD1 matches 8 bases. Trimming at V came to 2 bases and at J to 8 bases, leaving 7 bases not matched to a gene. There are 15 residues in the CDR3. Germline CDR1 and CDR2: MNHEY and SVGAGI. Here the CDR3 DNA reads TGTGCCAGCAGTTACGAGACAGGGGTCGGGGAAAAACTGTTTTTT. Translating gives CASSYETGVGEKLFF.

The genes are TRBV2 and TRBJ2-3; 16 bases agree with TRBD2. Trimming at V came to 6 bases and at J to 4 bases, leaving 1 base not matched to a gene. The CDR3 has 15 amino acids. CDR1 and CDR2 from the germline V gene are SNHLY and FYNNEI. The CDR3 reads CASRGTSGGADTQYF. The CDR3 DNA sequence: TGTGCCAGCAGAGGGACTAGCGGGGGGGCAGATACGCAGTATTTT. The variable domain in full, with the rest retrieved from reference TRBV2 and TRBJ2-3, is EPEVTQTPSHQVTQMGQEVILRCVPISNHLYFYWYRQILGQKVEFLVSFYNNEISEKSEIFDDQFSVERPDGSNFTLKIRSTKLEDSAMYFCASRGTSGGADTQYFGPGTRLTVL.

This chain links TRBV6-5 with TRBJ1-1, with 9 bases identical to TRBD1. V trimming: 6 bases; J trimming: 4 bases; junction bases outside the gene matches: 6. The V gene's germline CDR1 is MNHEY and CDR2 SVGAGI. This CDR3 contains 14 residues. This CDR3 is CASRWDRVGTEAFF. The DNA for the CDR3 is TGTGCCAGCAGATGGGACAGGGTGGGCACTGAAGCTTTCTTT.

The chain joins TRBV5-6 to TRBJ1-1, with D possibly TRBD1 on 5 matching bases. V lost 4 bases to trimming and J lost 4 bases, with 17 bases between them. CDR3 length equals 15 residues. The germline gives CDR1 SGHDT, CDR2 YYEEEE. The CDR3 sequence: CASSPEWGGSTEAFF. CDR3 sequence (DNA): TGTGCCAGCAGCCCGGAGTGGGGGGGGAGCACTGAAGCTTTCTTT.

The V call is TRBV5-1, the J call TRBJ2-7; D perhaps matches TRBD1 (5 bases). Germline-derived CDR1 and CDR2 are SGHRS and YFSETQ. This CDR3 has 15 residues. Trimming shortened V by 4 bases and J by 4 bases, and 18 bases separated the two germline ends. This CDR3 is CASSVGPGIGYEQYF. As DNA, the CDR3 is TGCGCCAGCAGCGTAGGACCAGGGATAGGGTACGAGCAGTACTTC.